This TCR beta chain was recorded in a study of blood T cell repertoires in COVID-19. V lost 3 bases, J lost 8 bases, and 22 bases lay in between. In germline, CDR1 is LNHNV, CDR2 YYDKDF (reference sequence). The CDR3 length is 16 residues. Profiling relied on immunoSEQ multiplex PCR, and the TCRdb table lists in-frame clones only, not all of them. Altogether 180,000 or so clones are present, 80% to 90% being singletons, with the ten largest covering approximately 14%. The specimen sequenced was peripheral blood. The V call is TRBV15, the J call TRBJ1-2; D is unclear. This clonotype originated in a woman aged 70-85 years with COVID-19, enrolled during active disease. This CDR3 is CATSRAGGAWGEGYTF. The CDR3 coding sequence is TGTGCCACCAGCAGGGCGGGCGGAGCATGGGGTGAGGGCTACACCTTC.